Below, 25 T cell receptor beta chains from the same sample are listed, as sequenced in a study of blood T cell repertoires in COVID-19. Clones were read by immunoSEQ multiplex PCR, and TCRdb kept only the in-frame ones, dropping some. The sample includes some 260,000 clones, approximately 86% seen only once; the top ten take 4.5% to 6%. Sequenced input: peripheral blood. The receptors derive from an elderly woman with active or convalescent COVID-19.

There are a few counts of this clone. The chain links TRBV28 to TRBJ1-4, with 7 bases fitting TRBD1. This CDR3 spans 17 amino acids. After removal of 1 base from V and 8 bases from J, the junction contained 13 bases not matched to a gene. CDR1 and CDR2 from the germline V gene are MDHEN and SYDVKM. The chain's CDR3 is CASSLLGPARGEEKLFF. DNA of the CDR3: TGTGCCAGCAGTTTATTGGGGCCGGCCAGGGGGGAGGAAAAACTGTTTTTT. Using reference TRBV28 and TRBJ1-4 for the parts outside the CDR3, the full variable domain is DVKVTQSSRYLVKRTGEKVFLECVQDMDHENMFWYRQDPGLGLRLIYFSYDVKMKEKGDIPEGYSVSREKKERFSLILESASTNQTSMYLCASSLLGPARGEEKLFFGSGTQLSVL.

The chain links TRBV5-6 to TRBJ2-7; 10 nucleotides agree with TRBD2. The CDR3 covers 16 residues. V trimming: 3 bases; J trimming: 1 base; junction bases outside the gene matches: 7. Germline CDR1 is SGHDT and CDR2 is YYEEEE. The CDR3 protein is CASSWGASGGSYEQYF. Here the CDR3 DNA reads TGTGCCAGCAGCTGGGGTGCTAGCGGGGGATCCTACGAGCAGTACTTC.

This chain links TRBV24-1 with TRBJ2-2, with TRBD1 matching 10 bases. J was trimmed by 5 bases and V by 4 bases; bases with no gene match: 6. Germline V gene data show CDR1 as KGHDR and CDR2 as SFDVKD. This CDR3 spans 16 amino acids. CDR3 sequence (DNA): TGTGCCACCAGTGACCAGGACAGGGGGTATACCGGGGAGCTGTTTTTT. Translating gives CATSDQDRGYTGELFF.

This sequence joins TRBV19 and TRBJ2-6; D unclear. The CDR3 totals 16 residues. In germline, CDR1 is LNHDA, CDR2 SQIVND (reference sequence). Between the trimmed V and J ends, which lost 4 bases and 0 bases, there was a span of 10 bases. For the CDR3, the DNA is TGTGCCAGTAGTAGCGATCGATACTCTGGGGCCAACGTCCTGACTTTC. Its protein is CASSSDRYSGANVLTF.

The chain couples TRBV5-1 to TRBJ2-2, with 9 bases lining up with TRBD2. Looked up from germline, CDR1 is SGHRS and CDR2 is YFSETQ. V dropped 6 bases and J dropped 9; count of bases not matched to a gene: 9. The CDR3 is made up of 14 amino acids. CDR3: CASMVAGGGRELFF. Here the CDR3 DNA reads TGCGCCAGCATGGTGGCGGGAGGGGGCCGGGAGCTGTTTTTT.

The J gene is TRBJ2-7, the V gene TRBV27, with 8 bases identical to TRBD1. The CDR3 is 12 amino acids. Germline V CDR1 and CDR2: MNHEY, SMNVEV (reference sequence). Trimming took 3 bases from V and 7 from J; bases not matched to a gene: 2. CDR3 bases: TGTGCCAGCAGTTTCAGGGGGCGGGAGCAGTACTTC. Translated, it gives CASSFRGREQYF.

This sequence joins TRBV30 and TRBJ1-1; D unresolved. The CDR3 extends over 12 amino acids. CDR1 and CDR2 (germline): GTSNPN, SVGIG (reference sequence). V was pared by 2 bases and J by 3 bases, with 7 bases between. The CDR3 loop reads CAWSKRYTEAFF. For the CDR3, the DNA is TGTGCCTGGAGTAAGAGGTACACTGAAGCTTTCTTT.

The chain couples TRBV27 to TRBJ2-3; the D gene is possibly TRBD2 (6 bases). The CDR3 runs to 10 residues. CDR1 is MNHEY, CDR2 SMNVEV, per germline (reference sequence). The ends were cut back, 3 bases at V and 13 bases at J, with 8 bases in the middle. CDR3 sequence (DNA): TGTGCCAGCAGTTTCCCGGGAGAGTATTTT. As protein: CASSFPGEYF.

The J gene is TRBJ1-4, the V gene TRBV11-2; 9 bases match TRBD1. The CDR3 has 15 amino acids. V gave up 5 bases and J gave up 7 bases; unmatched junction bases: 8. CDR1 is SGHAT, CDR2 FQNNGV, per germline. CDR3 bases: TGTGCCAGCAGCCGATCCGGGACAGGGCCTGAAAAACTGTTTTTT. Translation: CASSRSGTGPEKLFF. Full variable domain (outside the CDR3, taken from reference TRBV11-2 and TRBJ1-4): EAGVAQSPRYKIIEKRQSVAFWCNPISGHATLYWYQQILGQGPKLLIQFQNNGVVDDSQLPKDRFSAERLKGVDSTLKIQPAKLEDSAVYLCASSRSGTGPEKLFFGSGTQLSVL.

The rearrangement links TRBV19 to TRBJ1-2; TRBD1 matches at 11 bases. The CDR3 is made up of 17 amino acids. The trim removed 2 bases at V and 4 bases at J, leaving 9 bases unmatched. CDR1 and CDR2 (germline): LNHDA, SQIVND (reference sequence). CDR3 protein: CASSISWTGGSVYGYTF. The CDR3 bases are TGTGCCAGTAGTATAAGTTGGACAGGGGGCAGCGTCTATGGCTACACCTTC.

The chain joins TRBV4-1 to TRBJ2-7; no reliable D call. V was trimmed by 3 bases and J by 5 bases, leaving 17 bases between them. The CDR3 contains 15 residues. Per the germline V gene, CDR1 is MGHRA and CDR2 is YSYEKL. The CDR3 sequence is CASSQEPRSPNEQYF. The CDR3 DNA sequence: TGCGCCAGCAGCCAGGAGCCTAGGTCACCCAACGAGCAGTACTTC.

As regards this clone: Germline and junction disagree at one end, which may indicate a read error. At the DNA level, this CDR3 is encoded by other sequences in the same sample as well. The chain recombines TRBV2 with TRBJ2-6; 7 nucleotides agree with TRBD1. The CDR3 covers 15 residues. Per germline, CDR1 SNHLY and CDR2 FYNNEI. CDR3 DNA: TGTGCCAGCAGTCGCACAGGGGCCGGGGCCAACGTCCTGACTTTT. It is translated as CASSRTGAGANVLTF.

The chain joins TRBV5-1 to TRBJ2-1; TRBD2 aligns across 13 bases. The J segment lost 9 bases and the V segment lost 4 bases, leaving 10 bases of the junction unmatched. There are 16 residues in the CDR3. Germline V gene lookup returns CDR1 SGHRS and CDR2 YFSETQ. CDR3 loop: CASSPPLAGGIVEQFF. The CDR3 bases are TGCGCCAGCAGCCCGCCACTAGCGGGAGGGATAGTTGAGCAGTTCTTC.

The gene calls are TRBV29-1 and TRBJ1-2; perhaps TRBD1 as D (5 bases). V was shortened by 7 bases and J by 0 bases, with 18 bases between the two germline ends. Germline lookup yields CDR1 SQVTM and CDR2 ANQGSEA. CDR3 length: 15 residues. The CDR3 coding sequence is TGCAGCGCCAAAGCGGGGGGGACGGCTAACTATGGCTACACCTTC. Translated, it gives CSAKAGGTANYGYTF.

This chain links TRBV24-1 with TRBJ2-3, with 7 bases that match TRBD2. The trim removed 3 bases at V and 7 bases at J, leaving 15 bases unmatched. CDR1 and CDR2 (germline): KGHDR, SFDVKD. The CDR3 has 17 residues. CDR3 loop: CATSDVVAGKRGNTQYF. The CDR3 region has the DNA TGTGCCACCAGTGATGTCGTAGCGGGCAAGCGAGGAAATACGCAGTATTTT.

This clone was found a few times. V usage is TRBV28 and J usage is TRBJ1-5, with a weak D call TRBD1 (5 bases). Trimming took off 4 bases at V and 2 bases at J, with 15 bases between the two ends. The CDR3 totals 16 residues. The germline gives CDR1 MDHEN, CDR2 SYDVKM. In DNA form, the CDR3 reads TGTGCCAGCAGTTGGGGCCGCCAGGGTGGCAATCAGCCCCAGCATTTT. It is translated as CASSWGRQGGNQPQHF.

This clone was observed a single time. The CDR3, as DNA: TGTGCCAGCAGCCAAGATTTGACGGGTGGAAACTATGGCTACACCTTC. Protein product: CASSQDLTGGNYGYTF. The V call is TRBV3-1 (or the pseudogene TRBV3-2), the J call TRBJ1-2; no firm D call. Germline CDR1 and CDR2: LGHDT and YNNKEL (reference sequence). This CDR3 comprises 16 residues. V lost 0 bases and J lost 2, with 13 bases in between.

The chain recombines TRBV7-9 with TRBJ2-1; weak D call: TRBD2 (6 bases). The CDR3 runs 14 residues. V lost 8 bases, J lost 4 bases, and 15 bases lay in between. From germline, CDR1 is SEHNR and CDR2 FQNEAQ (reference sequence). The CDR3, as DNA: TGTGCCAGCCTACGTGCGGGAACTTACAATGAGCAGTTCTTC. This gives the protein CASLRAGTYNEQFF.

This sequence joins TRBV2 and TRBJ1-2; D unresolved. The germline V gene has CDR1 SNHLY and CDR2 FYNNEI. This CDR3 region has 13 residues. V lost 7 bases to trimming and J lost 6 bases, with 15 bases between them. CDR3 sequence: CASIWVGDNGYTF. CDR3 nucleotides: TGTGCCAGCATCTGGGTCGGGGATAATGGCTACACCTTC.

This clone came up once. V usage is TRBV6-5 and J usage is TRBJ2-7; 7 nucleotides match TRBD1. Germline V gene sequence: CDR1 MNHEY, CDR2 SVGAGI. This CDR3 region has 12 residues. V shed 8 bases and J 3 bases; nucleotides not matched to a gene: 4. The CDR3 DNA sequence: TGTGCCAGCGGGGACAGAATCTACGAGCAGTACTTC. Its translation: CASGDRIYEQYF.

This chain's CDR3 is CAITQDRANSGNTIYF. CDR3 nucleotides: TGTGCCATCACCCAAGACAGGGCAAACTCTGGAAACACCATATATTTT. The chain has TRBV10-3 and TRBJ1-3; 7 bases match TRBD1. CDR3 length: 16 residues. The trim removed 7 bases at V and 0 bases at J, leaving 9 bases unmatched. Per germline, CDR1 ENHRY and CDR2 SYGVKD.

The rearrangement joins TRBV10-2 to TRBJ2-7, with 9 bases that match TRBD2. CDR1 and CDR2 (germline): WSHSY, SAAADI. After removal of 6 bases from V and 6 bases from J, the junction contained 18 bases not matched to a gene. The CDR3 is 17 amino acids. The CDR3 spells CASRPDLLAGEVAEQYF. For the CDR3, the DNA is TGCGCCAGCAGACCGGATCTATTAGCGGGAGAAGTCGCCGAGCAGTACTTC.

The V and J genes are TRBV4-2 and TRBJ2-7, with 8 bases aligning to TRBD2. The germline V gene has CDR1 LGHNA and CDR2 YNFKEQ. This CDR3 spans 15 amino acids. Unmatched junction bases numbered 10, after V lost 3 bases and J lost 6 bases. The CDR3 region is CASSHILADPSEQYF. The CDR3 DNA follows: TGTGCCAGCAGCCACATACTAGCGGACCCATCCGAGCAGTACTTC.

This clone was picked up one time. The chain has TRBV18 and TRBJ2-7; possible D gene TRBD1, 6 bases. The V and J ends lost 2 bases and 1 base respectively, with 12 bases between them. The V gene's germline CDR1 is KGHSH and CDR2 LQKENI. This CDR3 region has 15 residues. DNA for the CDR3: TGTGCCAGCTCACCAATTGCAGGGGCTTCCTACGAGCAGTACTTC. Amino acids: CASSPIAGASYEQYF.

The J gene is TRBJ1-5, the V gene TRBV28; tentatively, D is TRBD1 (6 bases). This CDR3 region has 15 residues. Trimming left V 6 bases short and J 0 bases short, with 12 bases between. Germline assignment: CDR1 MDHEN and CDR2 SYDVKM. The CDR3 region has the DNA TGTGCCAGCAGCTACAGGACAGTTAGCAATCAGCCCCAGCATTTT. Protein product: CASSYRTVSNQPQHF.